The clone carrying this T cell receptor beta chain was seen many times. No antigen is known for it. These data come from a study of T-cell reconstitution after alpha-beta-depleted transplantation in children. Study outcomes and limitations: Fresh T-cell production supplied most of the T-cell counts and diversity seen one year after transplant.

Researchers prepared the TCRbeta library using unique molecular identifiers, the study reports. TCRdb itself ran the PCR reads through MiXCR, one entry per CDR3 protein. This sample carries roughly 500,000 distinct CDR3 sequences, 10% to 13% of them seen once, and the ten largest clones take around 2%. The germline V gene has CDR1 MNHEY and CDR2 SVGAGI. The CDR3 contains 16 residues. Trimming removed 0 bases from V and 2 bases from J, with 13 bases in between. The V call is TRBV6-5, the J call TRBJ1-2; D remains unclear. This specimen consisted of PBMCs, obtained before TCRalphabeta/CD19-depleted stem cell transplant. The TCR originated in a child aged 2 to 10 with inherited bone marrow failure, due to receive a stem cell transplant. The CDR3 DNA reads as TGTGCCAGCAGTTACTCGAATATCTGGGTAAACTATGGCTACACCTTC. This encodes CASSYSNIWVNYGYTF.